This T cell receptor beta chain was found in a study of CD8 T cells in Susac syndrome (dated by TCRdb to about 2019). Some background on the complete study: The study used repertoire sequencing to test whether antigen drove CD8+ T cell activation and differentiation in Susac syndrome.

Peripheral blood CD8+ and CD4+ T cells from healthy donors, Susac syndrome patients and multiple sclerosis patients were profiled using high-throughput TCR beta sequencing. Healthy donors were age- and sex-matched controls. Bulk CD8+ and CD4+ T cells were purified by magnetic negative isolation, whereas CD8+ TEMRA cells were enriched by FACS. Blood was collected in EDTA tubes and processed within 24 hours, with PBMCs isolated through density gradient centrifugation. PBMCs intended for TCR sequencing were cryopreserved in liquid nitrogen and were subsequently thawed in a 37 degrees C water bath. Purity of sorted or isolated CD4+, CD8+ and CD8+ TEMRA cells was at least 90%. RNA was extracted using the RNeasy kit, and roughly 0.45 to 1 microgram was reverse transcribed with random hexamers. The immunoSEQ multiplex PCR assay, covering 54 Vbeta and 13 Jbeta segments, was used to amplify TCR beta CDR3 regions. Bias from PCR amplification was corrected by using a synthetic template baseline for primer optimization and for computational correction. For the original study's pipeline: Reads were annotated to V, D and J genes according to IMGT and were analyzed with immunoSEQ Analyzer, with only productive sequences retained. Clonality was computed as one minus Shannon entropy normalized by log2 of the number of productive unique sequences. For each patient and control, public and private clones were evaluated among the 100 most prevalent clones. Clones were defined as Susac-specific if absent from the healthy and MS cohorts, from under 1,200 published viral clones and from other ImmuneACCESS disease sequences. Using fastp at Q25 and MiXCR, TCRdb reprocessed the public reads and kept productive beta chains. Each CDR3 protein appears once, grouped with its most common genes and DNA. The V and J calls were not made by the authors but by TCRdb's processing. Here the sample has some 120,000 distinct CDR3 sequences; over 90% occur a single time. 0.13% to 0.15% of the sample lies in the top ten.

V is cut by 5 bases and J by 5 bases, and the space between the germline ends is 19 bases. Reading from cysteine to phenylalanine, the CDR3 counts 16 amino acids. Only the CDR3 portion is preserved as DNA: 48 bases, with reading frame beginning at the first base. CDR1 PRHDT and CDR2 FYEKMQ are derived from the germline V gene (reference sequence). With regard to this clonotype: The specificity of this receptor is unknown. No clone much larger than this one lies a single base away; base qualities are absent.

Results the study describes overall, beyond this receptor: The number of individuals in the TCR sequencing and HLA analysis was acknowledged as relatively small.

The TCR was taken from a human donor in good health. Sequencing used CD4+ T cells from PBMCs. The sequence links TRBV13 to TRBJ2-1; the D segment could be TRBD1, given 6 matching bases. The CDR3 protein is CASSPKDSPGNNEQFF. At the DNA level, the sequence is TGTGCCAGCAGCCCGAAGGACAGCCCCGGTAACAATGAGCAGTTCTTC.